This TCR beta chain emerged from a study of T cells in Graves' hyperthyroidism and ophthalmopathy. Findings and caveats of the study: Among clonotypes expanded in thyroid above 0.001, most were also found in blood.

This clonotype has at least ten counts. Its antigen is unidentified. Germline CDR1 reads SGHTA; CDR2 reads FQGNSA. V was trimmed by 0 bases and J by 0 bases, leaving 17 bases between them. The length of the CDR3 is 18 residues. Amplified TCR beta CDR3 regions came from RNA transcripts. Initially, a first-round RT-PCR of the TCR CDR3 employed the HTBI primer set. MiXCR, run by TCRdb on the multiplex PCR reads, gives a single entry per CDR3 protein. The sample lists hundreds of thousands of distinct CDR3 sequences; around a quarter were seen once. Sequenced: blood. This sequence joins TRBV7-2 and TRBJ1-2; a weak D match, TRBD1 (5 bases). This TCR derives from a woman aged 25 to 39 with Graves' ophthalmopathy. CDR3 protein: CASSLAGGRGPANYGYTF. The CDR3 DNA is TGTGCCAGCAGCTTAGCCGGGGGTCGGGGACCAGCTAACTATGGCTACACCTTC.